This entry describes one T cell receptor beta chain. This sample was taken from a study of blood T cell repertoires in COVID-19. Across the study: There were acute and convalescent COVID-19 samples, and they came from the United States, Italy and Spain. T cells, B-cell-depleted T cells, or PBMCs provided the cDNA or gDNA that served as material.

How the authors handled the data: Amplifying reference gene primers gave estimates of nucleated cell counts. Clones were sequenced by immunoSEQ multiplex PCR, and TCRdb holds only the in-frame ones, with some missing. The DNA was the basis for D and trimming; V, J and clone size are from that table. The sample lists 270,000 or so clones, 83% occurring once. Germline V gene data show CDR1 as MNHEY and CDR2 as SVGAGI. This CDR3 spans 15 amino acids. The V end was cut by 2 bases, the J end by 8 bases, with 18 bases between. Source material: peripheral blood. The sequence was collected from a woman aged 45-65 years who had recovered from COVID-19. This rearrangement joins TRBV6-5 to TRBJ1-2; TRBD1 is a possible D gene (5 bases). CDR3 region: CASSYAWSAGRGYTF. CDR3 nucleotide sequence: TGTGCCAGCAGTTACGCGTGGTCCGCAGGGCGAGGCTACACCTTC.